This T cell receptor (beta chain) originates from a study of identical twins. Germline V CDR1 and CDR2: SEHNR, FQNEAQ (reference sequence). V lost 0 bases and J lost 1, with 6 bases in between. This CDR3 is built from 15 residues. Whole-study findings and limits: Out-of-frame TCR alpha sharing in monozygotic twins exceeded recombination model predictions. There were fewer insertions in abundant cord blood beta clonotypes, but memory repertoires showed no such pattern.

In its sample, this clonotype was seen a few times. Antigen unknown. TCRdb reprocessed the 5' RACE reads via MiXCR and lists one record per CDR3 protein. The sample shows a few hundred thousand distinct CDR3 sequences, more than 13% of them seen only once. The data also belong to a second study, concerning yellow fever vaccine responses in identical twins.

Input material: CD4+ T cells sorted from blood. This rearrangement joins TRBV7-9 to TRBJ1-4; no firm D call. This clonotype was obtained from a woman under 30 in good health. In nucleotides, the CDR3 is TGTGCCAGCAGCTTAGCGCTGGGAACTAATGAAAAACTGTTTTTT. Its translation is CASSLALGTNEKLFF.